The 8 T cell receptor beta chains listed next were all sequenced from one sample in a study of CD8+CD57+ T cells in acquired aplastic anemia. Genomic DNA, the template, was used for profiling of the TCR beta VDJ and CDR3. TCRdb called the reads again in MiXCR, with one record for every CDR3 protein. The sample records around 400,000 distinct CDR3 sequences, under 80% being singletons. The sequencing sample was made of sorted CD4+, CD8+, or CD8+CD57+ T cells (not recorded which) from PBMCs. The receptors come from a human donor in good health, serving as a control.

This clonotype was seen at least ten times. The J gene is TRBJ1-5, the V gene TRBV19; D is unresolved. Germline-derived CDR1 and CDR2 are LNHDA and SQIVND (reference sequence). Trimming pared 5 bases from V and 9 bases from J, leaving 14 bases between. The CDR3 runs to 13 residues. The CDR3 sequence is CASSLETARPQHF. The CDR3, as DNA: TGTGCCAGTAGTCTTGAGACCGCACGGCCCCAGCATTTT.

The V call is TRBV7-4, the J call TRBJ2-3, with D unresolved. Deletions cut 3 bases from V and 4 bases from J, with 8 bases between. There are 13 residues in the CDR3. The germline CDR1 and CDR2 sequences are SGHVT and SQSDAQ. Here the CDR3 DNA reads TGTGCCAGCAGCTTCAAGTCGGCAGATACGCAGTATTTT. Protein sequence: CASSFKSADTQYF.

This clonotype was counted many times. This chain connects TRBV19 to TRBJ1-1; D is perhaps TRBD1 (5 bases). The CDR3 spans 14 residues. The germline V and J ends were trimmed by 4 bases and 7 bases, with 16 bases remaining between them. Germline V lookup: CDR1 LNHDA, CDR2 SQIVND (reference sequence). The CDR3 spells CASSNAGRFGEAFF. The CDR3 DNA is TGTGCCAGTAGTAACGCAGGGCGGTTTGGTGAAGCTTTCTTT.

Regarding this clonotype: The germline gene is not matched at one end of the junction; a read error may be the cause. The chain is built from TRBV9 and TRBJ1-4; 9 nucleotides match TRBD1. CDR3 size: 14 residues. Germline values: CDR1 SGDLS, CDR2 YYNGEE. The CDR3 sequence: CASSGAPGQGTYVF. CDR3 nucleotides: TGTGCCAGCAGCGGAGCTCCGGGACAGGGCACCTACGTTTTT.

This chain links TRBV15 with TRBJ2-1; D assignment may be TRBD1 or TRBD2 (5 bases each). The CDR3 runs 16 residues. V shed 3 bases and J shed 4 bases, with 16 bases lying between them. Germline V CDR1 and CDR2: LNHNV, YYDKDF (reference sequence). The CDR3 sequence is CATSSHSPGPYNEQFF. The CDR3 DNA follows: TGTGCCACCAGCAGTCACTCACCGGGGCCGTACAATGAGCAGTTCTTC.

V and J are TRBV12-3 or TRBV12-4 and TRBJ2-1; 10 bases line up with TRBD1. This CDR3 spans 14 amino acids. V gave up 5 bases and J gave up 9 bases; unmatched junction bases: 7. CDR3 amino acids: CASSPRQGASEQFF. The CDR3 region has the DNA TGTGCCAGCAGTCCACGACAGGGGGCAAGTGAGCAGTTCTTC.

Turning to this clonotype: The junction departs from germline at one end; a sequencing error may be responsible. The chain is built from TRBV7-2 and TRBJ1-5, with 7 bases identical to TRBD1. CDR1 and CDR2 (germline): SGHTA, FQGNSA. The CDR3 totals 15 residues. The CDR3 is CASSLVSVRKGAHHF. The CDR3 DNA is TGTGCCAGCAGCTTAGTCTCCGTCCGGAAGGGGGCCCATCATTTT.

To note about this clonotype: One junction end disagrees with the germline gene, perhaps due to a read error. The chain combines TRBV7-9 with TRBJ2-1; tentatively, D is TRBD2 (5 bases). The CDR3 is made up of 14 amino acids. Germline V CDR1 and CDR2: SEHNR, FQNEAQ (reference sequence). CDR3 sequence (DNA): TGTGCCAGCAGCCCGCGAACGGGAATAATGAACACTGTATTC. It translates to CASSPRTGIMNTVF.